This entry features one T cell receptor (beta chain) sequence. Its target is unknown. The donors were adults (healthy and HIV-negative) with no recent acute infections or vaccinations. The data were taken from a study of shared clonotypes between healthy human individuals. Study results and caveats: Specimens sampled were limited to blood, with tissue repertoires likely differing.

An even split of each subset's genomic DNA across several immunoSEQ plates was performed. The authors sequenced unsorted PBMC DNA on ten immunoSEQ deep assay plates. Generated by immunoSEQ multiplex PCR, the TCRdb table keeps only in-frame clones and is missing some. The table records around 440,000 clones, more than 70% of them present only once. The sequence derives from a woman in her 40s in good health. Some clones in this sample may be carry-over from other donors' samples. Sequencing was done on a sample of PBMCs.

The CDR3 nucleotides are TGTGCCAGCAGCCACACGGGACAGGGAAACACCGGGGAGCTGTTTTTT. Protein sequence: CASSHTGQGNTGELFF. The chain joins TRBV11-2 to TRBJ2-2; 9 bases match TRBD1. V lost 5 bases, J lost 2 bases, and 6 bases stayed unmatched. Per germline, CDR1 SGHAT and CDR2 FQNNGV. This CDR3 spans 16 amino acids.